The 29 T cell receptor beta chains listed next were all sequenced from one sample in a study of shared clonotypes between healthy human individuals. Terminally differentiated effector memory CD45RA+ cells were excluded from the naive CD8 cells, which were CD45RO-negative and positively selected for CCR7. Using immunoSEQ multiplex PCR, the repertoire was profiled, and TCRdb retains in-frame clones only, with some absent. The sample shows around 560,000 clones, about 95% of them seen only once. The specimen was naive CD8+ T cells sorted from blood. The receptors come from a woman aged 25 to 39 in good health.

The chain joins TRBV5-5 to TRBJ2-3; TRBD1 might be the D (6 bases). V was pared by 4 bases and J by 0 bases, with 9 bases between. This CDR3 has 14 residues. Germline V lookup: CDR1 SGHKS, CDR2 YYEKEE (reference sequence). CDR3 nucleotide sequence: TGTGCCAGCAGCGAGGACAGCAGCACAGATACGCAGTATTTT. Encoded protein: CASSEDSSTDTQYF. The full variable domain, completed using reference TRBV5-5 and TRBJ2-3, is DAGVTQSPTHLIKTRGQQVTLRCSPISGHKSVSWYQQVLGQGPQFIFQYYEKEERGRGNFPDRFSARQFPNYSSELNVNALLLGDSALYLCASSEDSSTDTQYFGPGTRLTVL.

The chain recombines TRBV13 with TRBJ2-5, with D possibly matching TRBD1 (5 bases). Matching the DNA end better, TRBJ2-7 makes the J call doubtful. The germline V gene has CDR1 PRHDT and CDR2 FYEKMQ (reference sequence). The CDR3 consists of 12 residues. In nucleotides, the CDR3 is TGTGCCAGCAGCTCGGACACCTACGAGCAGTACTTC. This encodes CASSSDTYEQYF.

Here the CDR3 reads CASSNRDYNEQFF. The CDR3 bases are TGTGCCAGTAGTAACCGGGACTACAATGAGCAGTTCTTC. The gene calls are TRBV19 and TRBJ2-1; D is perhaps TRBD2 (5 bases). V lost 4 bases and J 3 bases, leaving 7 bases between the germline ends. Germline V gene sequence: CDR1 LNHDA, CDR2 SQIVND (reference sequence). This CDR3 spans 13 amino acids.

The chain combines TRBV2 with TRBJ1-5; D is ambiguous. This CDR3 spans 12 amino acids. CDR1 is SNHLY, CDR2 FYNNEI, per germline. With 8 bases removed from V and 2 bases from J, the gap between germline ends came to 7 bases. The CDR3 bases are TGTGCCAGCGACTCGGGCAATCAGCCCCAGCATTTT. This sequence encodes CASDSGNQPQHF.

The V gene is TRBV30, the J gene TRBJ2-2; D may correspond to TRBD1 or TRBD2 (6 bases each). The CDR3 extends over 16 amino acids. Deletions cut 1 base from V and 2 bases from J, with 14 bases between. Germline CDR1 and CDR2: GTSNPN and SVGIG (reference sequence). In DNA form, the CDR3 reads TGTGCCTGGAGTGGACGGAGGGGGGTCAACACCGGGGAGCTGTTTTTT. Protein sequence: CAWSGRRGVNTGELFF. The full variable domain, with the rest looked up from reference TRBV30 and TRBJ2-2, is SQTIHQWPATLVQPVGSPLSLECTVEGTSNPNLYWYRQAAGRGLQLLFYSVGIGQISSEVPQNLSASRPQDRQFILSSKKLLLSDSGFYLCAWSGRRGVNTGELFFGEGSRLTVL.

The rearrangement uses TRBV5-6 and TRBJ2-7; perhaps D is TRBD1 or TRBD2 (6 bases each). The length of the CDR3 is 14 residues. Trimming cost V 5 bases and J 4 bases, with 16 bases left between them. Germline V lookup: CDR1 SGHDT, CDR2 YYEEEE. CDR3 sequence: CASRARRGGYEQYF. Written as DNA, the CDR3 is TGTGCCAGCAGGGCCAGGCGAGGGGGGTACGAGCAGTACTTC. Drawing the rest from reference TRBV5-6 and TRBJ2-7, the complete variable domain is DAGVTQSPTHLIKTRGQQVTLRCSPKSGHDTVSWYQQALGQGPQFIFQYYEEEERQRGNFPDRFSGHQFPNYSSELNVNALLLGDSALYLCASRARRGGYEQYFGPGTRLTVT.

This chain's CDR3 is CASSQDPAGASYEQYF. CDR3 DNA sequence: TGTGCCAGCAGCCAAGATCCAGCGGGAGCCTCCTACGAGCAGTACTTC. The chain carries TRBV4-2 and TRBJ2-7; the match to TRBD2 covers 8 bases. Germline CDR1 reads LGHNA; CDR2 reads YNFKEQ. The ends lost 0 bases at V and 0 bases at J; junction bases unmatched: 4. This CDR3 comprises 16 residues.

J is TRBJ2-7 and V is TRBV5-6, with 9 bases identical to TRBD1. Germline-derived CDR1 and CDR2 are SGHDT and YYEEEE. This CDR3 has 17 amino acids. Germline trimming cut 3 bases from V and 2 bases from J; bases unmatched to any gene: 12. DNA of the CDR3: TGTGCCAGCAGCTCCATTTACCGGGACAGGGAGGCCTACGAGCAGTACTTC. It is translated as CASSSIYRDREAYEQYF. The full variable domain, with the rest looked up from reference TRBV5-6 and TRBJ2-7, is DAGVTQSPTHLIKTRGQQVTLRCSPKSGHDTVSWYQQALGQGPQFIFQYYEEEERQRGNFPDRFSGHQFPNYSSELNVNALLLGDSALYLCASSSIYRDREAYEQYFGPGTRLTVT.

J is TRBJ1-2 and V is TRBV2, with D uncertain. Germline values: CDR1 SNHLY, CDR2 FYNNEI. The CDR3 contains 18 residues. V was cut by 0 bases and J by 0 bases, with 17 bases left in between. CDR3 sequence reads: CASSEAPGRWSTNYGYTF. The CDR3 DNA is TGTGCCAGCAGTGAAGCGCCGGGCCGGTGGAGTACTAACTATGGCTACACCTTC.

J is TRBJ2-1 and V is TRBV30; D unclear. Per germline, CDR1 GTSNPN and CDR2 SVGIG (reference sequence). The V and J ends lost 2 bases and 7 bases respectively, with 12 bases between them. This CDR3 comprises 13 residues. Here the CDR3 DNA reads TGTGCCTGGAGTCCCGGGTTTGAAAATGAGCAGTTCTTC. Its translation is CAWSPGFENEQFF. The full variable domain, completed using reference TRBV30 and TRBJ2-1, is SQTIHQWPATLVQPVGSPLSLECTVEGTSNPNLYWYRQAAGRGLQLLFYSVGIGQISSEVPQNLSASRPQDRQFILSSKKLLLSDSGFYLCAWSPGFENEQFFGPGTRLTVL.

The chain uses TRBV18 and TRBJ1-5; no clear D gene. The ends were cut back, 2 bases at V and 7 bases at J, with 12 bases in the middle. Looked up from germline, CDR1 is KGHSH and CDR2 is LQKENI. This CDR3 spans 14 amino acids. CDR3 coding DNA: TGTGCCAGCTCACCAGGAGGGCCAGAGCAGCCCCAGCATTTT. Its translation: CASSPGGPEQPQHF.

This chain links TRBV28 with TRBJ2-7; maybe TRBD1 (6 bases). This CDR3 has 15 amino acids. Germline V gene data show CDR1 as MDHEN and CDR2 as SYDVKM. V lost 3 bases and J lost 2, with 14 bases in between. For the CDR3, the DNA is TGTGCCAGCAGTTTTGGGCCAGGGGAAACCTACGAGCAGTACTTC. Its translation: CASSFGPGETYEQYF.

The rearrangement joins TRBV27 to TRBJ2-1; 7 positions agree with TRBD2. Germline CDR1 reads MNHEY; CDR2 reads SMNVEV (reference sequence). This CDR3 comprises 15 residues. With 2 bases clipped from V and 4 bases from J, the junction kept 5 bases outside the gene matches. This CDR3 reads CASSLTPSGYNEQFF. CDR3 DNA: TGTGCCAGCAGTTTAACTCCTAGCGGATACAATGAGCAGTTCTTC.

The genes are TRBV19 and TRBJ2-5, with 7 nucleotides matching TRBD2. The J call may be mistaken, given a closer DNA end match to TRBJ2-7. CDR3 length: 15 amino acids. CDR1 LNHDA and CDR2 SQIVND come from the germline V gene (reference sequence). The CDR3: CASSISAGDLYEQYF. The DNA for the CDR3 is TGTGCCAGTAGTATCTCTGCGGGAGACCTCTACGAGCAGTACTTC.

The chain employs TRBV7-9 and TRBJ1-2, with 9 bases aligning to TRBD1. V dropped 7 bases and J dropped 6; count of bases not matched to a gene: 15. The germline V gene encodes CDR1 SEHNR and CDR2 FQNEAQ (reference sequence). The length of the CDR3 is 16 residues. CDR3 sequence reads: CASTSPRTGEKDGYTF. DNA of the CDR3: TGTGCCAGCACCTCCCCTAGGACAGGGGAGAAGGATGGCTACACCTTC.

This clone appeared a single time. This sequence joins TRBV7-9 and TRBJ2-7, with D perhaps TRBD2 (8 bases). CDR1 and CDR2 (germline): SEHNR, FQNEAQ (reference sequence). CDR3 length: 17 amino acids. The germline V and J ends were trimmed by 5 bases and 6 bases, with 26 bases remaining between them. Here the CDR3 DNA reads TGTGCCAGCAGCCTCAGGGACAGCGGGAGTATCCGCGCCGAGCAGTACTTC. Translated, it gives CASSLRDSGSIRAEQYF.

The chain couples TRBV2 to TRBJ1-2; D gene unclear. Between the trimmed V and J ends, which lost 5 bases and 6 bases, there was a span of 16 bases. The CDR3 loop spans 14 amino acids. The germline V gene encodes CDR1 SNHLY and CDR2 FYNNEI. The CDR3 DNA sequence: TGTGCCAGCAGTCTACGGGTGCGGGTCGATGGCTACACCTTC. Its translation is CASSLRVRVDGYTF.

The rearrangement joins TRBV2 to TRBJ1-5; a possible D gene is TRBD1 (6 bases). There are 14 residues in the CDR3. Germline V gene sequence: CDR1 SNHLY, CDR2 FYNNEI. With 6 bases removed from V and 7 bases from J, the gap between germline ends came to 16 bases. The CDR3 region has the DNA TGTGCCAGCAGCCTACTTGGAGGGGGGCAGCCCCAGCATTTT. It yields the protein CASSLLGGGQPQHF.

This rearrangement joins TRBV14 to TRBJ1-2, with no clear D. There are 13 residues in the CDR3. Trimming left V 4 bases short and J 0 bases short, with 6 bases between. Germline CDR1 SGHDN, CDR2 FVKESK. CDR3 residues: CASSRTANYGYTF. In nucleotides, the CDR3 is TGTGCCAGCAGCCGGACGGCTAACTATGGCTACACCTTC.

V gene TRBV19 combines with J gene TRBJ2-7; D is unresolved. Per the germline V gene, CDR1 is LNHDA and CDR2 is SQIVND (reference sequence). The CDR3 totals 15 residues. V dropped 8 bases and J dropped 5 bases, with 22 bases sitting between them. In DNA form, the CDR3 reads TGTGCCAGTGCCGATGGGTGGGGATATGGGAACGAGCAGTACTTC. The encoded protein is CASADGWGYGNEQYF.

The chain carries TRBV10-3 and TRBJ2-2; TRBD2 might be the D (5 bases). V shed 7 bases and J shed 3 bases, with 12 bases lying between them. CDR1 is ENHRY, CDR2 SYGVKD, per germline. The CDR3 consists of 14 residues. DNA of the CDR3: TGTGCCATCAACCCTAGCTCGGACACCGGGGAGCTGTTTTTT. This encodes CAINPSSDTGELFF.

This chain links TRBV28 with TRBJ1-5; D call uncertain. In germline, CDR1 is MDHEN, CDR2 SYDVKM. Trimming took 2 bases from V and 4 from J, leaving 9 bases between them. The CDR3 sequence is 14 residues long. The CDR3 loop reads CASSLGSPNQPQHF. The CDR3 nucleotides are TGTGCCAGCAGTTTAGGGTCCCCTAATCAGCCCCAGCATTTT.

The rearrangement joins TRBV2 to TRBJ2-7, with TRBD1 matching over 8 bases. The CDR3 totals 12 residues. V lost 6 bases and J lost 7; bases outside the gene matches: 5. Germline CDR1 is SNHLY and CDR2 is FYNNEI. This chain's CDR3 is CASRDRAEEQYF. The CDR3 DNA follows: TGTGCCAGCAGGGACAGGGCGGAAGAGCAGTACTTC.

The rearrangement uses TRBV6-5 and TRBJ2-7, with 9 bases lining up with TRBD2. Germline V gene lookup returns CDR1 MNHEY and CDR2 SVGAGI. This CDR3 is built from 13 residues. Trimming at V came to 3 bases and at J to 4 bases, leaving 1 base not matched to a gene. The CDR3 coding sequence is TGTGCCAGCAGTTATGCGGGAGGGTACGAGCAGTACTTC. This translates into CASSYAGGYEQYF.

CDR3 protein: CASSLSISGGNTGELFF. The CDR3 coding sequence is TGTGCCAGCAGTTTATCGATCTCCGGCGGTAACACCGGGGAGCTGTTTTTT. The chain combines TRBV27 with TRBJ2-2; D gene unclear. The CDR3 runs 17 residues. The germline V and J ends were trimmed by 0 bases and 2 bases, with 13 bases remaining between them. Per germline, CDR1 MNHEY and CDR2 SMNVEV (reference sequence).

This clone is a singleton in its sample. V gene TRBV7-8 combines with J gene TRBJ2-7; 8 bases map to TRBD1. With 1 base clipped from V and 2 bases from J, the junction kept 4 bases outside the gene matches. In germline, CDR1 is SGHVS, CDR2 FQNEAQ. The length of the CDR3 is 15 residues. Here the CDR3 DNA reads TGTGCCAGCAGCTTAGGACAGGGGACCCCCTACGAGCAGTACTTC. Translating gives CASSLGQGTPYEQYF.

The V call is TRBV9, the J call TRBJ2-2, with D perhaps matching TRBD1 (5 bases). The CDR3 length is 16 residues. CDR1 SGDLS and CDR2 YYNGEE come from the germline V gene. Trimming shortened V by 3 bases and J by 2 bases, and 14 bases separated the two germline ends. The CDR3 spells CASSASGAPNTGELFF. The CDR3 DNA follows: TGTGCCAGCAGCGCCAGTGGGGCACCCAACACCGGGGAGCTGTTTTTT.

This chain uses TRBV4-1 with TRBJ2-5, with 9 bases matching TRBD2. The germline V gene has CDR1 MGHRA and CDR2 YSYEKL. This CDR3 contains 14 residues. J lost 3 bases, V lost 2 bases, and 1 base had no gene match. CDR3 nucleotides: TGCGCCAGCAGCCAAAGACTAGCGGAAGAGACCCAGTACTTC. The encoded protein is CASSQRLAEETQYF.

The chain employs TRBV7-2 and TRBJ2-1; weak D call: TRBD2 (6 bases). Germline V gives CDR1 SGHTA, CDR2 FQGNSA. Trimming removed 5 bases from V and 14 bases from J, with 16 bases in between. CDR3 length equals 12 residues. The CDR3 loop is CASSGDGTWEFF. In DNA, the CDR3 is TGTGCCAGCAGCGGAGACGGGACTTGGGAGTTCTTC. Full variable domain (rest looked up from reference TRBV7-2 and TRBJ2-1): GAGVSQSPSNKVTEKGKDVELRCDPISGHTALYWYRQSLGQGLEFLIYFQGNSAPDKSGLPSDRFSAERTGGSVSTLTIQRTQQEDSAVYLCASSGDGTWEFFGPGTRLTVL.